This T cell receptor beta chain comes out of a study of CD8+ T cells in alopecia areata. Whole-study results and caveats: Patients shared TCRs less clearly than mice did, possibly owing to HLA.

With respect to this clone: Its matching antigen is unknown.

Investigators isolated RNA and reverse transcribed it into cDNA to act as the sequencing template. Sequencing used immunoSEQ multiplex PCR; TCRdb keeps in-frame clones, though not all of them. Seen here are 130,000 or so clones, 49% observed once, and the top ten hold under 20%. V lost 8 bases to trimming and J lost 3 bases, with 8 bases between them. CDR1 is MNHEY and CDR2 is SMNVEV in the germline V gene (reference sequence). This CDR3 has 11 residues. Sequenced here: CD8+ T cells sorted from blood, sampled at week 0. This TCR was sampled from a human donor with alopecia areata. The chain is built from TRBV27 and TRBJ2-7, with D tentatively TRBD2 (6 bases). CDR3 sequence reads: CASGGNYEQYF. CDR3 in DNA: TGTGCCAGCGGGGGGAACTACGAGCAGTACTTC.